The source of this TCR beta chain is a study of shared clonotypes between healthy human individuals. About the study: Donors had three CD4 naive, three CD4 memory, two CD8 naive and one CD8 memory plate apiece.

CD45RO-negative, CCR7-selected cells formed the naive CD8 fraction, which excluded terminally differentiated effector memory CD45RA+ cells. Donors included only healthy HIV-negative adults lacking recent acute infections or vaccinations. V dropped 6 bases and J dropped 2 bases, with 16 bases sitting between them. Germline CDR1 and CDR2: LNHDA and SQIVND (reference sequence). This CDR3 contains 15 residues. Clones were sequenced by immunoSEQ multiplex PCR, and TCRdb holds only the in-frame ones, with some missing. The sample lists about 2.1 million clones, under 95% seen once, with more than 1.5% in the top ten.

This sequence originates from a young man in good health. Some clones in this sample may be carry-over from other donors' samples. Source material: naive CD8+ T cells from PBMCs. The chain links TRBV19 to TRBJ1-1, with D possibly matching TRBD1 (6 bases). This CDR3 reads CASRLGGGVNTEAFF. CDR3 nucleotide sequence: TGTGCCAGTAGACTCGGAGGGGGTGTCAACACTGAAGCTTTCTTT.